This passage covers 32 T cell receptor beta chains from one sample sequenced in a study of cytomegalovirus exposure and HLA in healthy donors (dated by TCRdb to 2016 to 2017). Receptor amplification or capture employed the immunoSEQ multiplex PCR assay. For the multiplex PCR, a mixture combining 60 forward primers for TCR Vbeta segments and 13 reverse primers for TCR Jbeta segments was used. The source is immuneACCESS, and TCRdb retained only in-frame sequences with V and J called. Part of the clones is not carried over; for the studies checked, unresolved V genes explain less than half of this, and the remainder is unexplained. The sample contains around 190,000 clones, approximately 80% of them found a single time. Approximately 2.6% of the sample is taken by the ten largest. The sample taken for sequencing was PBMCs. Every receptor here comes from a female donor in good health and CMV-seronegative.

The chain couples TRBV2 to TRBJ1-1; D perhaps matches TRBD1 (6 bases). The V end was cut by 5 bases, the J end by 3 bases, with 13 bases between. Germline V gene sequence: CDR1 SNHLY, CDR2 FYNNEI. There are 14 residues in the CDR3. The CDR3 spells CASSLQGQDTEAFF. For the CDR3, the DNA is TGTGCCAGCAGTCTACAGGGCCAGGACACTGAAGCTTTCTTT.

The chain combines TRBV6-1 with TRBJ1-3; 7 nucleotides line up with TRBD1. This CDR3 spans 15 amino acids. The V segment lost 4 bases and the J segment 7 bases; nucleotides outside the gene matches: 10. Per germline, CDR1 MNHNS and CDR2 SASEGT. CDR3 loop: CASSGDRVTPNTIYF. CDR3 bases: TGTGCCAGCAGTGGTGACAGGGTAACCCCTAACACCATATATTTT.

CDR3 in DNA: TGTGCCACAGGATCTTCAGGAGGTGGCTACACCTTC. It translates to CATGSSGGGYTF. The chain joins TRBV25-1 to TRBJ1-2; D is ambiguous. This CDR3 region has 12 residues. The ends were cut back, 10 bases at V and 7 bases at J, with 16 bases in the middle. Germline lookup yields CDR1 MGHDK and CDR2 SYGVNS.

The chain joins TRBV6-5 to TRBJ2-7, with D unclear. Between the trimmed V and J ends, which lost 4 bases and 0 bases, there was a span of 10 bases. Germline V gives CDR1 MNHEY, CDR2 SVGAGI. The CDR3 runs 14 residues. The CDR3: CASSSSGFSYEQYF. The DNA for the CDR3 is TGTGCCAGCAGTTCCTCCGGGTTCTCCTACGAGCAGTACTTC.

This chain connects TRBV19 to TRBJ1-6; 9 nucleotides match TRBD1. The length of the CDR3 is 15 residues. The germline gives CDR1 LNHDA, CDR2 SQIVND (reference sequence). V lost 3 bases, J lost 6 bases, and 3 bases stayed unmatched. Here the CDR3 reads CASSIGTGSNSPLHF. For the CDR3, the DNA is TGTGCCAGTAGTATTGGGACAGGGAGTAATTCACCCCTCCACTTT. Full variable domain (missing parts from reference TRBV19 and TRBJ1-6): DGGITQSPKYLFRKEGQNVTLSCEQNLNHDAMYWYRQDPGQGLRLIYYSQIVNDFQKGDIAEGYSVSREKKESFPLTVTSAQKNPTAFYLCASSIGTGSNSPLHFGNGTRLTVT.

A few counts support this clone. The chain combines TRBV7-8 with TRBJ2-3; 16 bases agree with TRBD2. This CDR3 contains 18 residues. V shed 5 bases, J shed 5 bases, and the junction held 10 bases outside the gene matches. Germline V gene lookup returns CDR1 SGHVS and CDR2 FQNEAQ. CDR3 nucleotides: TGTGCCAGCAGCCCGGGACTAGCGGGGGGGCGTCCCGGAGATACGCAGTATTTT. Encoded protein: CASSPGLAGGRPGDTQYF.

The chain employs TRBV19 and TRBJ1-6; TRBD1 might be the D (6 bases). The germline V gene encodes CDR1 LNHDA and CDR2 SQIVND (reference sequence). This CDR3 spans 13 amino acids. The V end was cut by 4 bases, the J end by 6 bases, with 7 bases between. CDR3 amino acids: CASSNRVNSPLHF. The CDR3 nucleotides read TGTGCCAGTAGTAACAGGGTTAATTCACCCCTCCACTTT. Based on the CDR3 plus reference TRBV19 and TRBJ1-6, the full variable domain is DGGITQSPKYLFRKEGQNVTLSCEQNLNHDAMYWYRQDPGQGLRLIYYSQIVNDFQKGDIAEGYSVSREKKESFPLTVTSAQKNPTAFYLCASSNRVNSPLHFGNGTRLTVT.

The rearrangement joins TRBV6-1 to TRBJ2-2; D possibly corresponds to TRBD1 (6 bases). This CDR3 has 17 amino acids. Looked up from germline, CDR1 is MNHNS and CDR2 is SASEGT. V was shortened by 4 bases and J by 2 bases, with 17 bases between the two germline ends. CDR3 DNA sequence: TGTGCCAGCAGTGTACCCCGGACAGAGAGAAACACCGGGGAGCTGTTTTTT. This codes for CASSVPRTERNTGELFF.

The CDR3 loop is CAWSTGGGVTEAFF. Written as DNA, the CDR3 is TGTGCCTGGAGTACCGGAGGGGGCGTCACTGAAGCTTTCTTT. J is TRBJ1-1 and V is TRBV30; 7 positions agree with TRBD1. CDR1 and CDR2 from the germline V gene are GTSNPN and SVGIG (reference sequence). The V segment lost 2 bases and the J segment 4 bases; nucleotides outside the gene matches: 7. The CDR3 sequence is 14 residues long.

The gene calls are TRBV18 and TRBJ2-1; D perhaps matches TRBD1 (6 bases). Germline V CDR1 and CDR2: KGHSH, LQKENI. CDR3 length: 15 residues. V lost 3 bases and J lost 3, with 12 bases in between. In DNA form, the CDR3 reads TGTGCCAGCTCACCGGACAGCTTATTCTACAATGAGCAGTTCTTC. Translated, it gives CASSPDSLFYNEQFF. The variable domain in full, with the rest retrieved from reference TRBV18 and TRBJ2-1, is NAGVMQNPRHLVRRRGQEARLRCSPMKGHSHVYWYRQLPEEGLKFMVYLQKENIIDESGMPKERFSAEFPKEGPSILRIQQVVRGDSAAYFCASSPDSLFYNEQFFGPGTRLTVL.

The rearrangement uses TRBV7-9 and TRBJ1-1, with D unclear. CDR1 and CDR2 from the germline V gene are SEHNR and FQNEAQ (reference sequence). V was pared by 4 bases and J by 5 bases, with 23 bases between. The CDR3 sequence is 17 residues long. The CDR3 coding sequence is TGTGCCAGCAGCTCACCATCCCGTCTTACAAGAGGGACTGAAGCTTTCTTT. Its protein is CASSSPSRLTRGTEAFF.

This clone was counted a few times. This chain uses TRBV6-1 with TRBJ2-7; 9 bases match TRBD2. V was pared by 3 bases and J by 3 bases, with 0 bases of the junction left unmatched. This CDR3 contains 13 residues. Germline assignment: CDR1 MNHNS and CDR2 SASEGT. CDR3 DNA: TGTGCCAGCAGTGAGACTAGCGGCTACGAGCAGTACTTC. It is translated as CASSETSGYEQYF.

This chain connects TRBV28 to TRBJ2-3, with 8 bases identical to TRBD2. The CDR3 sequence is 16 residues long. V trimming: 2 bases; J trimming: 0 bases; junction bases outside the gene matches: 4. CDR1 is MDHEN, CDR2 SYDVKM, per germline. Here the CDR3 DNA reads TGTGCCAGCAGTTTAGGTAGCGGGGCTAGCACAGATACGCAGTATTTT. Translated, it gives CASSLGSGASTDTQYF. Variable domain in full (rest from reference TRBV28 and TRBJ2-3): DVKVTQSSRYLVKRTGEKVFLECVQDMDHENMFWYRQDPGLGLRLIYFSYDVKMKEKGDIPEGYSVSREKKERFSLILESASTNQTSMYLCASSLGSGASTDTQYFGPGTRLTVL.

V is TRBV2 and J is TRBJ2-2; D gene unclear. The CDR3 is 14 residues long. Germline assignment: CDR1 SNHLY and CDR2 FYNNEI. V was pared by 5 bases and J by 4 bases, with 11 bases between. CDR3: CASSPARSTGELFF. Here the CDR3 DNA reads TGTGCCAGCAGTCCGGCTAGAAGCACCGGGGAGCTGTTTTTT.

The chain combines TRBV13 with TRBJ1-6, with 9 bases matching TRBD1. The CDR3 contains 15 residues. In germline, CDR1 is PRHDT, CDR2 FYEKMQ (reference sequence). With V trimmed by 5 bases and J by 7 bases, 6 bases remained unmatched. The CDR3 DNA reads TGTGCCAGCAGCCTGATGGACAGGGGAAATTCACCCCTCCACTTT. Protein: CASSLMDRGNSPLHF.

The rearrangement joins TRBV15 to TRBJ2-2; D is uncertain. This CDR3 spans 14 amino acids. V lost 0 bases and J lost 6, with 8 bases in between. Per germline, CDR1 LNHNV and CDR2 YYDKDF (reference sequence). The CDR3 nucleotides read TGTGCCACCAGCAGAGATAGCTTGCCCGGGGAGCTGTTTTTT. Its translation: CATSRDSLPGELFF.

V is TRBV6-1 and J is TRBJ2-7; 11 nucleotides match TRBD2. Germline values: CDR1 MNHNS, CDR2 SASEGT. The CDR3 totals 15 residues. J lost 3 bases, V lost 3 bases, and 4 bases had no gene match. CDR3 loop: CASSETTSGVYEQYF. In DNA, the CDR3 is TGTGCCAGCAGTGAGACGACTAGCGGGGTCTACGAGCAGTACTTC.

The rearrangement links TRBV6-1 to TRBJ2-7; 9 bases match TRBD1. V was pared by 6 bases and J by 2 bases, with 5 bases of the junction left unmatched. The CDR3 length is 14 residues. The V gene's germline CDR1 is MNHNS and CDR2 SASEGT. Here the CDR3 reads CASRGDRVPYEQYF. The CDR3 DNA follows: TGTGCCAGCAGGGGGGACAGGGTACCCTACGAGCAGTACTTC.

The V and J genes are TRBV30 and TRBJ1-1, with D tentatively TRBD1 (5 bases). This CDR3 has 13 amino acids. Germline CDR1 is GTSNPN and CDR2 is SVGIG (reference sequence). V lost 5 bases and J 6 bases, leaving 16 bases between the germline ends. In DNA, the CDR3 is TGTGCCTGGTGTTGGGGGGTTGGGTCTGAAGCTTTCTTT. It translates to CAWCWGVGSEAFF.

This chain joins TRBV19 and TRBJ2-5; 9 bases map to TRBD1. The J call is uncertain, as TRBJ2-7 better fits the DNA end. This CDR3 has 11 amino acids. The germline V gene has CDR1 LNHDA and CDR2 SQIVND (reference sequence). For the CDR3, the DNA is TGTGCCACCCGGACAGGGGCCGAGCAGTACTTC. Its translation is CATRTGAEQYF.

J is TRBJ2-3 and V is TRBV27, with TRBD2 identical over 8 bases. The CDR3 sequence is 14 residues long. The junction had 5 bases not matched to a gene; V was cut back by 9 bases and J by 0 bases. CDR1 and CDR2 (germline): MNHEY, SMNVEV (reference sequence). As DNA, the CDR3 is TGTGCCAGGAGAGCGGGAGACAGCACAGATACGCAGTATTTT. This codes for CARRAGDSTDTQYF.

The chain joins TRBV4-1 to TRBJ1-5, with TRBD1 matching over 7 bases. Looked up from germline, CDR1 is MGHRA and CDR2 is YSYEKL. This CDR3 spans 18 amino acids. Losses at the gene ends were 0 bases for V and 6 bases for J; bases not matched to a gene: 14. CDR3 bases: TGCGCCAGCAGCCAAGAAATCTCCCCGACAGGGTGGCTTCAGCCCCAGCATTTT. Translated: CASSQEISPTGWLQPQHF.

The CDR3: CASNGPEGLTDTQYF. The CDR3 DNA reads TGTGCCAGCAACGGCCCGGAGGGCCTTACAGATACGCAGTATTTT. This rearrangement joins TRBV21-1 to TRBJ2-3; no DNA check was done on the table's D call, TRBD2. TRBV21-1 is recorded as a pseudogene. The CDR3 totals 15 residues.

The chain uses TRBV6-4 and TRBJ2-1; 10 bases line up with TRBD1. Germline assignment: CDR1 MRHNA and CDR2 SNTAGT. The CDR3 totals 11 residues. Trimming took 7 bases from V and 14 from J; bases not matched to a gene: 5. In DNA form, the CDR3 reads TGTGCCAGCATTAGACAGGGGGCTGAGTTCTTC. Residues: CASIRQGAEFF.

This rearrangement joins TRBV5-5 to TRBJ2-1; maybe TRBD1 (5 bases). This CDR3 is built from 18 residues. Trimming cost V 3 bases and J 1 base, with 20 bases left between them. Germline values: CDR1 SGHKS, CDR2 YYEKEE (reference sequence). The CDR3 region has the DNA TGTGCCAGCAGCTCGATCCTGCAGGGTCAGAGGTCCTACAATGAGCAGTTCTTC. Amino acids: CASSSILQGQRSYNEQFF.

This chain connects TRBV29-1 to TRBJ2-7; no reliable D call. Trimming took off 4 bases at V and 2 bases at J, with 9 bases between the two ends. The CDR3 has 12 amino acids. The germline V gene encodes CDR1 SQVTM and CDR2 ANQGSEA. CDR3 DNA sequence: TGCAGCGTTGTGGCCCAGACCTACGAGCAGTACTTC. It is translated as CSVVAQTYEQYF.

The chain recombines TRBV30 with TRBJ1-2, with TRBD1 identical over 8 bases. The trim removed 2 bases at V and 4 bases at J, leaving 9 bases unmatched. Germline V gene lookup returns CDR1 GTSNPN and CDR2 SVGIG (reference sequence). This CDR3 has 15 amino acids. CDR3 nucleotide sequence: TGTGCCTGGAGTCCCAGACAGGGGCTTCTCTATGGCTACACCTTC. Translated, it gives CAWSPRQGLLYGYTF. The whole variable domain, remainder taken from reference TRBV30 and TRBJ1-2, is SQTIHQWPATLVQPVGSPLSLECTVEGTSNPNLYWYRQAAGRGLQLLFYSVGIGQISSEVPQNLSASRPQDRQFILSSKKLLLSDSGFYLCAWSPRQGLLYGYTFGSGTRLTVV.

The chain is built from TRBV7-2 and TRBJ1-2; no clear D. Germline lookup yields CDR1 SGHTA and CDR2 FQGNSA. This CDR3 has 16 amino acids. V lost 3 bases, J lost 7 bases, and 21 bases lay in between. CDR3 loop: CASSLRSGGMFGGYTF. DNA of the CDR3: TGTGCCAGCAGCTTGCGGTCTGGAGGGATGTTCGGTGGCTACACCTTC.

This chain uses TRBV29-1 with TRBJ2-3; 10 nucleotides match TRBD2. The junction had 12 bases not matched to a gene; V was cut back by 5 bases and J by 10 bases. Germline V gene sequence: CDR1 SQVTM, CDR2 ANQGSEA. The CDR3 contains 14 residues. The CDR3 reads CSVLLASGSRPQYF. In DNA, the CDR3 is TGCAGCGTTCTTCTGGCTAGCGGGAGTCGACCGCAGTATTTT.

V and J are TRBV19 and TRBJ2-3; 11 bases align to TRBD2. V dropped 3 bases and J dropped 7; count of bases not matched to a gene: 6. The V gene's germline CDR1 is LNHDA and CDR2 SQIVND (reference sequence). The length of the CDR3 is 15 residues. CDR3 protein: CASSMELAGANTQYF. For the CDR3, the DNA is TGTGCCAGTAGTATGGAACTAGCGGGAGCAAATACGCAGTATTTT.

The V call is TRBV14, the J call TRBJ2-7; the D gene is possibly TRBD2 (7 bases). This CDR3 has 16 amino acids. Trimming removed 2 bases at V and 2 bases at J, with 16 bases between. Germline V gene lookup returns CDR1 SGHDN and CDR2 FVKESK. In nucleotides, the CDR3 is TGTGCCAGCAGCCAAATAACGGGGGGCCCCCCCTACGAGCAGTACTTC. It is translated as CASSQITGGPPYEQYF.

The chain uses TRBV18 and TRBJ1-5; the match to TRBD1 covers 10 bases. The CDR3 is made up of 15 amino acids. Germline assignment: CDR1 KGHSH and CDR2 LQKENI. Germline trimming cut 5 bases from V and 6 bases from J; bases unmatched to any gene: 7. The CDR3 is CASSTRQGAFQPQHF. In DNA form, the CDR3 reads TGTGCCAGCTCAACGAGACAGGGGGCGTTTCAGCCCCAGCATTTT.